This T cell receptor beta chain derives from a study of blood T cell repertoires in COVID-19. This CDR3 has 19 residues. Trimming pared 4 bases from V and 0 bases from J, leaving 21 bases between. Germline V gives CDR1 KGHDR, CDR2 SFDVKD. Data came from immunoSEQ multiplex PCR; TCRdb stores just in-frame clones and leaves some out. The sample holds around 80,000 clones, around 81% seen once. Sequences were obtained from peripheral blood. This rearrangement joins TRBV24-1 to TRBJ2-1, with a possible D match to TRBD2 (6 bases). The sequence derives from a human donor in a cohort sampled during active COVID-19. The CDR3 protein is CATSEDRGGLPSSYNEQFF. CDR3 DNA sequence: TGTGCCACCAGTGAAGATCGGGGAGGCCTCCCTAGCTCCTACAATGAGCAGTTCTTC.